This TCR beta chain was identified in a study of T cell changes during pregnancy in multiple sclerosis. Germline CDR1 is SEHNR and CDR2 is FQNEAQ (reference sequence). V dropped 5 bases and J dropped 0; count of bases not matched to a gene: 3. The length of the CDR3 is 15 residues. Using immunoSEQ multiplex PCR, the repertoire was profiled, and TCRdb retains in-frame clones only, with some absent. Here the sample spans approximately 31,000 clones, around 89% being singletons. Sequencing used CD8+ T cells from peripheral blood mononuclear cells, obtained in the second trimester of pregnancy. The clonotype was recovered from a female donor with multiple sclerosis, enrolled in a pregnancy study. This chain connects TRBV7-9 to TRBJ2-1, with 8 bases identical to TRBD2. The CDR3: CASSPGGSSYNEQFF. DNA of the CDR3: TGTGCCAGCAGCCCGGGAGGGAGCTCCTACAATGAGCAGTTCTTC.